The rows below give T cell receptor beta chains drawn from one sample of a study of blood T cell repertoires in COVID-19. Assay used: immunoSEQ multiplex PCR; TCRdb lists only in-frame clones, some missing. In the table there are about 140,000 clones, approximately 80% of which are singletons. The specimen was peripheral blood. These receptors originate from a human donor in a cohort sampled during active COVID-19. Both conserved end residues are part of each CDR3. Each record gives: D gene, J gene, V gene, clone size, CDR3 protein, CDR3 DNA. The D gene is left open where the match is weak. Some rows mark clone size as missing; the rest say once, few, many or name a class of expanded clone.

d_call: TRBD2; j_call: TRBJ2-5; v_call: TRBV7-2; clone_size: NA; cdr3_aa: CASSYGPGGETQYF; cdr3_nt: TGTGCCAGCAGCTACGGGCCCGGGGGGGAGACCCAGTACTTC
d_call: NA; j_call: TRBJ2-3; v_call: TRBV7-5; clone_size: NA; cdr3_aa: CARTGLAGGKDTQYF; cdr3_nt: TGTGCCAGAACTGGACTGGCGGGGGGGAAAGATACGCAGTATTTT
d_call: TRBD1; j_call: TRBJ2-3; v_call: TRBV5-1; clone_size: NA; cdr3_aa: CASSFGQGGTDTQYF; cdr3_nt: TGCGCCAGCAGCTTCGGACAGGGGGGGACAGATACGCAGTATTTT
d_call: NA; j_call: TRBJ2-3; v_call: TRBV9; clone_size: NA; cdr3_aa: CASTHDPWGADTQYF; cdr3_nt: TGTGCCAGCACCCATGACCCTTGGGGGGCAGATACGCAGTATTTT
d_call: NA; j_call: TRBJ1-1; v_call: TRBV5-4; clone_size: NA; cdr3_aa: CASSLPGLRRRTEAFF; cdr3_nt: TGTGCCAGCAGCTTACCGGGACTCAGGAGGCGCACTGAAGCTTTCTTT
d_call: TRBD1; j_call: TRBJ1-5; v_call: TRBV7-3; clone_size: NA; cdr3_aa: CASSSPGQGPNQPQHF; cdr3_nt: TGTGCCAGCAGCTCCCCCGGACAGGGACCTAATCAGCCCCAGCATTTT
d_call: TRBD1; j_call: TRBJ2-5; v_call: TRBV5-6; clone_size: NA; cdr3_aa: CASTPTGGGKTQYF; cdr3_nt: TGTGCCAGCACTCCGACAGGGGGTGGGAAGACCCAGTACTTC
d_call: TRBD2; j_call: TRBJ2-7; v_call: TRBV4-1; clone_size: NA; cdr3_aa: CASSQDPGGNGEQYF; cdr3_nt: TGCGCCAGCAGCCAAGATCCGGGGGGGAACGGGGAGCAGTACTTC
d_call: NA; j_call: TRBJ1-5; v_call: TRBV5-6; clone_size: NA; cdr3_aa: CASSKRVGALSNQPQHF; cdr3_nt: TGTGCCAGCAGCAAACGGGTTGGGGCTCTAAGCAATCAGCCCCAGCATTTT
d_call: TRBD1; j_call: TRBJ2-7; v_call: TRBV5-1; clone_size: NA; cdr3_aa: CASSPTGQGGTYEQYF; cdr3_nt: TGCGCCAGCAGCCCGACGGGACAGGGTGGGACCTACGAGCAGTACTTC
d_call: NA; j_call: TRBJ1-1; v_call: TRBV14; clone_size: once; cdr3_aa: CASRESGVPNTEAFF; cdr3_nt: TGTGCCAGCAGAGAATCAGGGGTCCCGAACACTGAAGCTTTCTTT
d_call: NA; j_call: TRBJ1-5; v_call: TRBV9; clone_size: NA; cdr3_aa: CASSVGAASDLPQHF; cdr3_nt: TGTGCCAGCAGCGTAGGGGCAGCCTCGGATTTGCCCCAGCATTTT
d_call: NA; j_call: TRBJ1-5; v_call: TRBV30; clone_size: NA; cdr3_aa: CAWSALRGGQPQHF; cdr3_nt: TGTGCCTGGAGTGCTTTGAGGGGAGGCCAGCCCCAGCATTTT
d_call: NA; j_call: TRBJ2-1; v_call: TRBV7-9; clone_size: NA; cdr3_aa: CASTQWRQASYNEQFF; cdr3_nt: TGTGCCAGCACCCAATGGAGGCAGGCCTCCTACAATGAGCAGTTCTTC
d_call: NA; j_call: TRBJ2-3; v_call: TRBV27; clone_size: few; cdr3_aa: CASSFGGAKTDTQYF; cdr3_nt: TGTGCCAGCAGTTTCGGTGGGGCTAAGACAGATACGCAGTATTTT
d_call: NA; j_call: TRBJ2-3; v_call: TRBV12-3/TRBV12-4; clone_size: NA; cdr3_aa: CASGSGGYTQYF; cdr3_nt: TGTGCCAGCGGGTCCGGGGGTTATACGCAGTATTTT
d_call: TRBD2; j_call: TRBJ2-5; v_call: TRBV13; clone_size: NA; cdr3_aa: CASSRASGGPRETQYF; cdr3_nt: TGTGCCAGCAGCCGGGCTAGCGGGGGCCCCAGGGAGACCCAGTACTTC
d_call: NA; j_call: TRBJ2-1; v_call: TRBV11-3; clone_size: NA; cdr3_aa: CASSFRAYNEQFF; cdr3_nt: TGTGCCAGCAGCTTTCGGGCCTACAATGAGCAGTTCTTC
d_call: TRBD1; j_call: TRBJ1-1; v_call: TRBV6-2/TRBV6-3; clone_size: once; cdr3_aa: CASSTTGPNTEAFF; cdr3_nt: TGTGCCAGCAGTACGACAGGGCCGAACACTGAAGCTTTCTTT
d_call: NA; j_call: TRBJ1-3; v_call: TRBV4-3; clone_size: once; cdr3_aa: CASSLMEAGNTIYF; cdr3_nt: TGCGCCAGCAGCCTGATGGAGGCTGGAAACACCATATATTTT
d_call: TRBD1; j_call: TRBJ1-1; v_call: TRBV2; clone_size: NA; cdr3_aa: CASNGQGLSEAFF; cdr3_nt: TGTGCCAGCAATGGACAGGGTCTCTCTGAAGCTTTCTTT
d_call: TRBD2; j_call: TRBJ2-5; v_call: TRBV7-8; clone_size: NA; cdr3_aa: CASSLGAGGIQETQYF; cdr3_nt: TGTGCCAGCAGCTTGGGAGCGGGGGGGATTCAAGAGACCCAGTACTTC
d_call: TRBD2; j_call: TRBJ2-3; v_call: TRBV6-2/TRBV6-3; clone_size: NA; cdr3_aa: CASSYSIGLAGEFTDTQYF; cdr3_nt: TGTGCCAGCAGTTACTCGATTGGACTAGCGGGGGAGTTCACAGATACGCAGTATTTT
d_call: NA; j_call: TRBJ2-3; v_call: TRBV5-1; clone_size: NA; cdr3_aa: CASSLTTRGTDTQYF; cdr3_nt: TGCGCCAGCAGCTTGACTACTAGAGGCACAGATACGCAGTATTTT
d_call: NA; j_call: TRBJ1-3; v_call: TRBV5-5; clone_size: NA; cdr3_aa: CASSLGSSGNTIYF; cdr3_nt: TGTGCCAGCAGCTTGGGGAGCTCTGGAAACACCATATATTTT
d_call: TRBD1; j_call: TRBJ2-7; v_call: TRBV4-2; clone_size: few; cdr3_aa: CASSQEGTGAEQYF; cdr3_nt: TGTGCCAGCAGCCAAGAAGGAACAGGGGCCGAGCAGTACTTC
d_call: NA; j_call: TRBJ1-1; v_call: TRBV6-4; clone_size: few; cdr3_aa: CASSETANTEAFF; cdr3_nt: TGTGCCAGCAGTGAGACAGCGAACACTGAAGCTTTCTTT
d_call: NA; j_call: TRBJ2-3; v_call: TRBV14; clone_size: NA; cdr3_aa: CASSPRPGDDTQYF; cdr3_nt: TGTGCCAGCAGCCCGCGGCCTGGCGACGATACGCAGTATTTT
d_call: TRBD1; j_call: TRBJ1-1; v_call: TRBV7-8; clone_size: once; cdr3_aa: CASSYPTGSTEKAFF; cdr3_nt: TGTGCCAGCAGCTATCCGACAGGGTCTACGGAAAAAGCTTTCTTT
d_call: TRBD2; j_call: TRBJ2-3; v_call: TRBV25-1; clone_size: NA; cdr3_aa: CASSEGTSGVGRTDTQYF; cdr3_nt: TGTGCCAGCAGTGAGGGGACTAGCGGGGTCGGTCGCACAGATACGCAGTATTTT
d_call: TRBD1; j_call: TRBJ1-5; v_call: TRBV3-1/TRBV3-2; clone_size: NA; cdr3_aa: CASSQGTGTQPQHF; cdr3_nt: TGTGCCAGCAGCCAGGGGACAGGGACACAGCCCCAGCATTTT
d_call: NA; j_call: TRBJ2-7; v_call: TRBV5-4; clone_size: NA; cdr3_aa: CASSLSSSSYEQYF; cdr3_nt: TGTGCCAGCAGCTTGAGCTCATCTTCCTACGAGCAGTACTTC
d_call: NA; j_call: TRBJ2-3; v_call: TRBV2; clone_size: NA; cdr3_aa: CASRAQGGDTQYF; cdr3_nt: TGTGCCAGCAGGGCGCAGGGGGGAGATACGCAGTATTTT
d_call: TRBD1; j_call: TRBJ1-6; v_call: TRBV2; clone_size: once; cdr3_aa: CASSGPGQGNSPLHF; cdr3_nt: TGTGCCAGCAGTGGGCCAGGACAGGGGAATTCACCCCTCCACTTT
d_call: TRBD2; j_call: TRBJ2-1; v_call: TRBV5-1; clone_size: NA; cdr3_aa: CASSLAASGGYNEQFF; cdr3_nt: TGCGCCAGCAGCTTGGCCGCTAGCGGGGGTTACAATGAGCAGTTCTTC
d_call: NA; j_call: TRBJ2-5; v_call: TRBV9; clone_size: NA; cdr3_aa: CASSVEDGGAQYF; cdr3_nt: TGTGCCAGCAGCGTAGAGGACGGCGGGGCCCAGTACTTC
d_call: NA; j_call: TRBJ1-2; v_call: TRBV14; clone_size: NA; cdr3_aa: CASSQRTGNGYTF; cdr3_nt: TGTGCCAGCAGCCAACGAACAGGGAATGGCTACACCTTC
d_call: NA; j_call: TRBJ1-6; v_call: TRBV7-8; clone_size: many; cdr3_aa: CASSRGGGGSYNSPLHF; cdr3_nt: TGTGCCAGCAGCCGCGGCGGGGGGGGCTCCTATAATTCACCCCTCCACTTT